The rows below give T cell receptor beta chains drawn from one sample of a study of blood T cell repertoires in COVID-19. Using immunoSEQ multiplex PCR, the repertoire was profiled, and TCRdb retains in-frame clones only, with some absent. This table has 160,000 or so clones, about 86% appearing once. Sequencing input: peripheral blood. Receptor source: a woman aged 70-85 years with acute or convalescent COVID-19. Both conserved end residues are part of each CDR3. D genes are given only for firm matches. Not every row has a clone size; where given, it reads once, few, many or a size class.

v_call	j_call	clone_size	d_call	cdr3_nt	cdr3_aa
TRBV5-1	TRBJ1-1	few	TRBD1	TGCGCCAGCAGCTCAGGACAGGCCGACACTGAAGCTTTCTTT	CASSSGQADTEAFF
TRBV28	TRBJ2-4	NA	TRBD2	TGTGCCAGCAGTTTAGCGGGAGGGGGCATTCAGTACTTC	CASSLAGGGIQYF
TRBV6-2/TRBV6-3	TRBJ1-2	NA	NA	TGTGCCAGCAGTTTCACGTGGGGGGGAAGTGGCTACACCTTC	CASSFTWGGSGYTF
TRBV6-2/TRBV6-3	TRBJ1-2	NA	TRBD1	TGTGCCAGCAGTTCGGACAGGGGATTCTATGGCTACACCTTC	CASSSDRGFYGYTF
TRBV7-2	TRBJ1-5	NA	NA	TGTGCCAGCAGCTCTAGACTGGGCAATCAGCCCCAGCATTTT	CASSSRLGNQPQHF
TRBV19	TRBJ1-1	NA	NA	TGTGCCAGTAGTAGGACAGCGTTGAACACTGAAGCTTTCTTT	CASSRTALNTEAFF
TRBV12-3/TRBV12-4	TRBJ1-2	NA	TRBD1	TGTGCCAGCAGTAAACAGGGGTTTGGTGGCTACACCTTC	CASSKQGFGGYTF
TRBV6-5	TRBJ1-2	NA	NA	TGTGCCAGCAGTCCATATCGGGGGGCTAACTATGGCTACACCTTC	CASSPYRGANYGYTF
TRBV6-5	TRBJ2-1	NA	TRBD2	TGTGCCAGCATGGCTAGCGGGGGGGTAAACAATGAGCAGTTCTTC	CASMASGGVNNEQFF
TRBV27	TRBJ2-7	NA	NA	TGTGCCAGCAGACCCAGGGTAGGCGAGCAGTACTTC	CASRPRVGEQYF
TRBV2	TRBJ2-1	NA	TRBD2	TGTGCCAGCAGTGTAGGGCTAGCGGGAGGGCGGAGGGACAATGAGCAGTTCTTC	CASSVGLAGGRRDNEQFF
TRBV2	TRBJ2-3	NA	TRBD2	TGTGCCAGCTCTAGACTAGCCGGTACAGATACGCAGTATTTT	CASSRLAGTDTQYF
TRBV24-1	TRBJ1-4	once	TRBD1	TGTGCCACCAGTGACCCACCCCACGACAGGGCTGGTGAAAAACTGTTTTTT	CATSDPPHDRAGEKLFF
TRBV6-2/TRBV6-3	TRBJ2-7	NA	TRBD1	TGTGCCAGCAGCGGAAGACAGGGTCCTCGTGAGCAGTACTTC	CASSGRQGPREQYF
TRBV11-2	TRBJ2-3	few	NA	TGTGCCAGCAGCTTAAACAGGGTAACAGATACGCAGTATTTT	CASSLNRVTDTQYF
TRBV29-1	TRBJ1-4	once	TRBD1	TGCAGCGTGCAGGGGGCGCCGGGTGAAAAACTGTTTTTT	CSVQGAPGEKLFF
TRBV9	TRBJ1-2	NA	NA	TGTGCCAGCAGCGTAGGCACGGACAATATCGGTGGCTACACCTTC	CASSVGTDNIGGYTF
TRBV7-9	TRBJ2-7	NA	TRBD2	TGTGCCAGCAGCTTACGGGGGGATACGTACGAGCAGTACTTC	CASSLRGDTYEQYF
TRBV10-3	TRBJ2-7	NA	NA	TGTGCCATCAGTGAGTGGGAGTCCTACGAGCAGTACTTC	CAISEWESYEQYF
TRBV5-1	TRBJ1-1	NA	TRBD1	TGCGCCAGCAGCTTAAACACAGGGGACACTGAAGCTTTCTTT	CASSLNTGDTEAFF
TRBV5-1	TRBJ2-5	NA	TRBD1	TGCGCCAGCAGCTTGGCGGGACAGGGAGAGACCCAGTACTTC	CASSLAGQGETQYF
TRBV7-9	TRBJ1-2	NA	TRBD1	TGTGCCAGCAGCCCGGGACAGGGGAACTATGGCTACACCTTC	CASSPGQGNYGYTF
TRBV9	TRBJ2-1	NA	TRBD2	TGTGCCAGCAGCACCAGGGGACTAGCGGGGGATACCTACAATGAGCAGTTCTTC	CASSTRGLAGDTYNEQFF
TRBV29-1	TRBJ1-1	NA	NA	TGCAGCGTTACCCGCAGGGCGTCTGAAGCTTTCTTT	CSVTRRASEAFF
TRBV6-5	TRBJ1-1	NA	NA	TGTGCCAGCAGTTACTCGATGGAGACTGAAGCTTTCTTT	CASSYSMETEAFF
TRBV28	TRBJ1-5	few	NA	TGTGCCAGCAGTCCCCCGACTAAGCCCCAGCATTTT	CASSPPTKPQHF
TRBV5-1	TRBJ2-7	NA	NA	TGCGCCAGCAGCTTGGCAGGGGTGTCCTACGAGCAGTACTTC	CASSLAGVSYEQYF
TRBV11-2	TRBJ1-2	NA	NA	TGTGCCAGCAGCTTAGGACACGTCTATGGCTACACCTTC	CASSLGHVYGYTF
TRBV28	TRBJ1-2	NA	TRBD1	TGTGCCAGCAGTGAGGGGGCGCGGTATGGCTACACCTTC	CASSEGARYGYTF
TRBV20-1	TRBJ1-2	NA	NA	TGCAGTGTGAGGAGAAATGGCTACACCTTC	CSVRRNGYTF
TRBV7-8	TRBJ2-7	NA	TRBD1	TGTGCCAGCAGCCTGGGACAGGGGACCGGCGAGCAGTACTTC	CASSLGQGTGEQYF
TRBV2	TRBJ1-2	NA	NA	TGTGCCAGCAGTCCACGTCGGTCTTCATCTAACTATGGCTACACCTTC	CASSPRRSSSNYGYTF
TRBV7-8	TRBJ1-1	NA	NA	TGTGCCAGCAGCTTAGCGCGGGGTCGAGCCATGAACACTGAAGCTTTCTTT	CASSLARGRAMNTEAFF
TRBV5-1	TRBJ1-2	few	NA	TGCGCCAGCAGCTTGGACAGGGACAACTATGGCTACACCTTC	CASSLDRDNYGYTF
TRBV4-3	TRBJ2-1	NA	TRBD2	TGCGCCAGCAGCCAAGTGGAAGCGGGAGAGCAGTTCTTC	CASSQVEAGEQFF
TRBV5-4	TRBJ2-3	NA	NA	TGTGCCAGCAGCCAAGTGACACACGCTAGCACAGATACGCAGTATTTT	CASSQVTHASTDTQYF
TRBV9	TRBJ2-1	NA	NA	TGTGCCAGCAGCGTGTTTGGCCAGGAAAGTTCCTACAATGAGCAGTTCTTC	CASSVFGQESSYNEQFF
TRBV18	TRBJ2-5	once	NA	TGTGCCAGCTCACAATCCCGGTACCAAGAGACCCAGTACTTC	CASSQSRYQETQYF
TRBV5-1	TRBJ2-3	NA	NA	TGCGCCAGCAGCTTGACAGGGAGTAGGCAAGATACGCAGTATTTT	CASSLTGSRQDTQYF
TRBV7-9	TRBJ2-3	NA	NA	TGTGCTATTTTTCTGACCCTCGGACTCAAAGGTGGGACAGATACGCAGTATTTT	CAIFLTLGLKGGTDTQYF
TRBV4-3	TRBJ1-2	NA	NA	TGCGCCAGCAGCCAAACAGGACATGGCTACACCTTC	CASSQTGHGYTF
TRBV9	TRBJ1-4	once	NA	TGTGCCAGCAGCGTAGGGCAGGGTGCTAATGAAAAACTGTTTTTT	CASSVGQGANEKLFF
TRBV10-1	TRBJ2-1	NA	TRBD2	TGCGCCAGCAGTGAAGTTTTAGCGGGGGGTTACAATGAGCAGTTCTTC	CASSEVLAGGYNEQFF
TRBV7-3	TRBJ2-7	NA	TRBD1	TGTGCCAGCAGCTTAACTCCGGGACAGGGGGAGCAGTACTTC	CASSLTPGQGEQYF
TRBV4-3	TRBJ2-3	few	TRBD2	TGCGCCAGCAGCAACAAGGTAGCGGGAGGCACAGATACGCAGTATTTT	CASSNKVAGGTDTQYF
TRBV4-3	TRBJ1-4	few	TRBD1	TGCGCCAGCAGCCAAGACGTCGGACAGGCCTCAAAACTGTTTTTT	CASSQDVGQASKLFF
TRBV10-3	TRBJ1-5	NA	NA	TGTGCCATCAGTGAGTCGGGAGGATTCAATCAGCCCCAGCATTTT	CAISESGGFNQPQHF
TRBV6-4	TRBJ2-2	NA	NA	TGTGCCAGCAGTGAAATATTAGCCGGGGAGCTGTTTTTT	CASSEILAGELFF
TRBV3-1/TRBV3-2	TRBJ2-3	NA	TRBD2	TGTGCCAGCAGCTACGGACTAGCGTCAGATACGCAGTATTTT	CASSYGLASDTQYF
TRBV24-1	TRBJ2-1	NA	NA	TGTGCCACCAGTGATATGGGGGCCGCCTACAATGAGCAGTTCTTC	CATSDMGAAYNEQFF
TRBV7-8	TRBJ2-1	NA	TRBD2	TGTGCCAGCAGCTTCGGACTAGCGGGAAGAGGGCCGTACAATGAGCAGTTCTTC	CASSFGLAGRGPYNEQFF
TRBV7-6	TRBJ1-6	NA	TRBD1	TGTGCCAGCAGCACCCGACAGGGGGAGGATTCACCCCTCCACTTT	CASSTRQGEDSPLHF
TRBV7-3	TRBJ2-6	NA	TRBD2	TGTGCCAGCAGCTTGACTAGCGGGAACTCTGGGGCCAACGTCCTGACTTTC	CASSLTSGNSGANVLTF
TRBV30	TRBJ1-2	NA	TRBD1	TGTGCCTGGAGTGCGGGACAGCATGGCTACACCTTC	CAWSAGQHGYTF
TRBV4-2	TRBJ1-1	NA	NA	TGTGCCAGCAGCCAAGATCAGGTCAACACTGAAGCTTTCTTT	CASSQDQVNTEAFF
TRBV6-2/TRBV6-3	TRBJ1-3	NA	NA	TGTGCCAGCAGTTACGACAGTGCCCGCTCTGGAAACACCATATATTTT	CASSYDSARSGNTIYF
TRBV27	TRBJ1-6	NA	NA	TGTGCCAGCAGTGGGAGGGACCCTAATTCACCCCTCCACTTT	CASSGRDPNSPLHF
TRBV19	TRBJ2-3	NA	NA	TGTGCCAGTAGTATCACCCGGGGGGGACAGAGCACAGATACGCAGTATTTT	CASSITRGGQSTDTQYF